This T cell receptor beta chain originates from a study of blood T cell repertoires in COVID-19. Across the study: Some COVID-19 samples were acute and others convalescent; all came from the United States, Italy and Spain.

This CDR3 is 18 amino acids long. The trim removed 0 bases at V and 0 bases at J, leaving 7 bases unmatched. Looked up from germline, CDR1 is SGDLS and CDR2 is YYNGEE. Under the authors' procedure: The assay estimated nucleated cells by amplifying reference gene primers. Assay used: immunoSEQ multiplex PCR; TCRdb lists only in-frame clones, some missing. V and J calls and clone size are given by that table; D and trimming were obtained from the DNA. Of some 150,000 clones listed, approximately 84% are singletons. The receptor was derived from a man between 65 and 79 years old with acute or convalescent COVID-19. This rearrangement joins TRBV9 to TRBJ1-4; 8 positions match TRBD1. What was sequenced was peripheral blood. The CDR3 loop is CASSVGVYRGTTNEKLFF. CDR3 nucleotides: TGTGCCAGCAGCGTAGGAGTCTACAGGGGGACAACTAATGAAAAACTGTTTTTT.